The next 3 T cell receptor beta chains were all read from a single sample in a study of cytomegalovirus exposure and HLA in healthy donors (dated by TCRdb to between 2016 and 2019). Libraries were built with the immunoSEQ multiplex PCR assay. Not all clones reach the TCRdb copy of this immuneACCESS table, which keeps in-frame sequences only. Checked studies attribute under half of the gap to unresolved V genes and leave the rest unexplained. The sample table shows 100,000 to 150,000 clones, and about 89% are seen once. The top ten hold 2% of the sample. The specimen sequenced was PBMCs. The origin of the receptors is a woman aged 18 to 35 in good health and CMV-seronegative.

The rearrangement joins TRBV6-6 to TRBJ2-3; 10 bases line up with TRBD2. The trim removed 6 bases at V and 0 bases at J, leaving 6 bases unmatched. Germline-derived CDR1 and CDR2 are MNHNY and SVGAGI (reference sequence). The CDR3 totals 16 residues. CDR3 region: CASRTPGLASTDTQYF. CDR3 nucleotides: TGTGCCAGCAGGACCCCGGGACTAGCGAGCACAGATACGCAGTATTTT.

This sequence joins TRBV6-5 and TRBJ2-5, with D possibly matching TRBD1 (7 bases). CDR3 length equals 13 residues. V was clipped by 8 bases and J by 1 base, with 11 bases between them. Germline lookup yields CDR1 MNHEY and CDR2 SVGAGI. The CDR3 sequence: CASHQGGQETQYF. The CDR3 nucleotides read TGTGCCAGCCACCAGGGGGGCCAAGAGACCCAGTACTTC.

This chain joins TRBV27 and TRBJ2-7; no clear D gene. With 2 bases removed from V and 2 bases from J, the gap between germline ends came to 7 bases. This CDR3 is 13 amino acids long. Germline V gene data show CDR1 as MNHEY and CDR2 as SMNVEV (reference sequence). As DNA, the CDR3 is TGTGCCAGCAGTTTAACCGGTACCTACGAGCAGTACTTC. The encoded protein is CASSLTGTYEQYF.